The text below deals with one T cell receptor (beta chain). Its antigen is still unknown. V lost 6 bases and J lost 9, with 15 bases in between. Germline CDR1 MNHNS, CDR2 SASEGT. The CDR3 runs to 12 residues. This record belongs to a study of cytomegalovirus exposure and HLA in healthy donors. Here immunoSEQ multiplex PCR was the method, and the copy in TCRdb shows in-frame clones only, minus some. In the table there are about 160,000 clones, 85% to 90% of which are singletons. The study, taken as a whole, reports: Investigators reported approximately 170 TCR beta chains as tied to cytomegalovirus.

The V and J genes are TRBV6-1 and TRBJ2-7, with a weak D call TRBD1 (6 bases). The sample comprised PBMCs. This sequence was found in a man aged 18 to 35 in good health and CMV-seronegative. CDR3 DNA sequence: TGTGCCAGCAGGGGGGACATCCGCCGGCAGTACGTC. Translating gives CASRGDIRRQYV.